This entry lists 19 T cell receptor beta chains sequenced from one sample in a study of blood T cells in healthy people across ages (dated by TCRdb to about 2015). Library preparation was by 5' RACE. The reads were generated on an Illumina HiSeq 2500. The second PCR ran for about 7 to 11 cycles and used a J-beta primer mix along with a sample-barcoded 5' primer. Through fastp at Q25 and MiXCR, TCRdb rebuilt clones from the public reads, retaining in-frame beta chains. Entries that share a CDR3 protein sequence are merged under the most common genes and DNA. The sample records around 1,500,000 distinct CDR3 sequences, 28% of which are singletons. Jointly, the top ten make up 7% to 9% of the sample. What was sequenced was blood. The receptors derive from a woman in her thirties in good health.

V is TRBV3-1 and J is TRBJ1-4, with a tentative D call TRBD1 (5 bases). Germline lookup yields CDR1 LGHDT and CDR2 YNNKEL (reference sequence). CDR3 length equals 13 residues. V was clipped by 4 bases and J by 6 bases, with 9 bases between them. This CDR3 reads CASSRGGDEKLFF. The DNA for the CDR3 is TGTGCCAGCAGCCGGGGAGGGGATGAAAAACTGTTTTTT. Combining the CDR3 with reference TRBV3-1 and TRBJ1-4 gives the whole variable domain DTAVSQTPKYLVTQMGNDKSIKCEQNLGHDTMYWYKQDSKKFLKIMFSYNNKELIINETVPNRFSPKSPDKAHLNLHINSLELGDSAVYFCASSRGGDEKLFFGSGTQLSVL.

This clonotype was seen a few times. As DNA, the CDR3 is TGTGCCAGCAGCCAATTGAGGGCGTCGGAGACCCAGTACTTC. Translating it yields CASSQLRASETQYF. V and J are TRBV3-1 and TRBJ2-7; possible D gene TRBD2, 5 bases. The J call is uncertain, as TRBJ2-5 better fits the DNA end. Germline V gene data show CDR1 as LGHDT and CDR2 as YNNKEL (reference sequence). The CDR3 sequence is 14 residues long.

This clonotype has just a few counts. The rearrangement links TRBV5-1 to TRBJ2-5; TRBD1 agrees at 7 bases. There are 15 residues in the CDR3. V lost 7 bases, J lost 2 bases, and 11 bases stayed unmatched. CDR1 is SGHRS and CDR2 is YFSETQ in the germline V gene. The CDR3 sequence is CASRLLPDRQETQYF. The DNA of the CDR3 is TGCGCCAGCCGGCTCCTCCCGGACAGGCAAGAGACCCAGTACTTC.

The J gene is TRBJ2-6, the V gene TRBV5-1; D gene uncertain. The V end was cut by 3 bases, the J end by 0 bases, with 13 bases between. CDR1 is SGHRS and CDR2 is YFSETQ in the germline V gene. The CDR3 totals 17 residues. The DNA of the CDR3 is TGCGCCAGCAGCTCTCATTCACGGAACTCTGGGGCCAACGTCCTGACTTTC. It translates to CASSSHSRNSGANVLTF.

This clonotype appeared many times. The genes are TRBV27 and TRBJ2-7; no clear D. CDR3 length equals 11 residues. V was cut by 5 bases and J by 10 bases, with 12 bases left in between. The germline CDR1 and CDR2 sequences are MNHEY and SMNVEV (reference sequence). CDR3 in DNA: TGTGCCAGCAGTAAGGCCGGAACCCAGTACTTC. Translation gives CASSKAGTQYF.

V usage is TRBV12-3 or TRBV12-4 and J usage is TRBJ2-1; possible D gene TRBD1, 6 bases. This CDR3 is 17 amino acids long. Trimming left V 0 bases short and J 10 bases short, with 22 bases between. Written as DNA, the CDR3 is TGTGCCAGCAGTTTAGCGCTCTTTGGGCAGGGGACGTGGGAGCAGTTCTTC. The encoded protein is CASSLALFGQGTWEQFF.

In this sample, this clonotype turned up a few times. Given a much more abundant clone one base away, this may be a read error. The gene calls are TRBV15 and TRBJ2-7; D is perhaps TRBD1 (5 bases). Looked up from germline, CDR1 is LNHNV and CDR2 is YYDKDF (reference sequence). V was shortened by 1 base and J by 5 bases, with 12 bases between the two germline ends. The CDR3 contains 14 residues. Written as DNA, the CDR3 is TGTGCCACCAGCAGAGGTAGTGGGGCTGACGAGCAGTACTTC. Its protein is CATSRGSGADEQYF.

In this sample, this clonotype turned up a few times. The chain couples TRBV2 to TRBJ2-3; unclear D gene. This CDR3 contains 14 residues. Between the trimmed V and J ends, which lost 2 bases and 1 base, there was a span of 7 bases. Germline assignment: CDR1 SNHLY and CDR2 FYNNEI. This CDR3 reads CASSELSRTDTQYF. As DNA, the CDR3 is TGTGCCAGCAGTGAATTGTCCCGCACAGATACGCAGTATTTT.

The CDR3 loop reads CASSRPVSGSNTEAFF. The CDR3 DNA follows: TGTGCCAGCAGCCGCCCCGTCTCAGGGTCAAACACTGAAGCTTTCTTT. V gene TRBV12-3 or TRBV12-4 combines with J gene TRBJ1-1, with D possibly TRBD1 on 5 matching bases. Trimming pared 6 bases from V and 2 bases from J, leaving 19 bases between. The CDR3 extends over 16 amino acids.

The V gene is TRBV2, the J gene TRBJ1-6; the D is unclear. This CDR3 comprises 15 residues. V was cut by 4 bases and J by 7 bases, with 14 bases left in between. CDR1 and CDR2 from the germline V gene are SNHLY and FYNNEI. CDR3: CASSGAAPRNSPLHF. CDR3 in DNA: TGTGCCAGCAGTGGGGCCGCTCCTAGGAATTCACCCCTCCACTTT.

This clonotype appeared a few times. The chain is built from TRBV15 and TRBJ1-2; tentatively, D is TRBD1 (6 bases). V shed 1 base and J shed 0 bases, with 6 bases lying between them. The germline V gene encodes CDR1 LNHNV and CDR2 YYDKDF (reference sequence). This CDR3 has 14 residues. The CDR3 DNA reads as TGTGCCACCAGCAGAGGGGACACTAACTATGGCTACACCTTC. Its protein product is CATSRGDTNYGYTF. Drawing the rest from reference TRBV15 and TRBJ1-2, the complete variable domain is DAMVIQNPRYQVTQFGKPVTLSCSQTLNHNVMYWYQQKSSQAPKLLFHYYDKDFNNEADTPDNFQSRRPNTSFCFLDIRSPGLGDTAMYLCATSRGDTNYGYTFGSGTRLTVV.

This clonotype was counted at least ten times. The CDR3 region has the DNA TGTGCCAGCAGTGAAGGTCTTGTGGATACGCAGTATTTT. This codes for CASSEGLVDTQYF. The chain uses TRBV6-1 and TRBJ2-3; D unresolved. The V gene's germline CDR1 is MNHNS and CDR2 SASEGT. This CDR3 spans 13 amino acids. V shed 1 base and J shed 6 bases, with 8 bases lying between them.

J is TRBJ2-3 and V is TRBV6-6; D gene uncertain. V dropped 8 bases and J dropped 1 base, with 10 bases sitting between them. The CDR3 length is 13 residues. Germline CDR1 reads MNHNY; CDR2 reads SVGAGI (reference sequence). This chain's CDR3 is CASHRMRTDTQYF. CDR3 coding DNA: TGTGCCAGCCACAGAATGCGCACAGATACGCAGTATTTT.

This chain's CDR3 is CASSPMTGSYEQYF. CDR3 nucleotides: TGTGCCAGCAGCCCCATGACGGGTTCCTACGAGCAGTACTTC. J is TRBJ2-7 and V is TRBV7-2; D not resolved. CDR3 length: 14 residues. Trimming pared 5 bases from V and 1 base from J, leaving 12 bases between. From germline, CDR1 is SGHTA and CDR2 FQGNSA.

This clonotype was detected only a few times. The chain is built from TRBV20-1 and TRBJ2-1, with 7 bases fitting TRBD2. Germline CDR1 and CDR2: DFQATT and SNEGSKA (reference sequence). With 3 bases clipped from V and 10 bases from J, the junction kept 6 bases outside the gene matches. The CDR3 contains 12 residues. The CDR3 loop reads CSASGRRGEQFF. In nucleotides, the CDR3 is TGCAGTGCTAGCGGGAGGAGAGGGGAGCAGTTCTTC.

This clonotype was detected many times. The chain has TRBV7-2 and TRBJ2-1; D remains unclear. CDR1 is SGHTA, CDR2 FQGNSA, per germline. Trimming cost V 5 bases and J 7 bases, with 24 bases left between them. The CDR3 is 17 amino acids. The CDR3 loop is CASSPTKLTPPWNEQFF. In DNA, the CDR3 is TGTGCCAGCAGCCCTACCAAACTGACCCCACCGTGGAATGAGCAGTTCTTC.

This clonotype was counted only a few times. The chain carries TRBV7-9 and TRBJ2-1, with 10 bases matching TRBD1. Per the germline V gene, CDR1 is SEHNR and CDR2 is FQNEAQ (reference sequence). The CDR3 sequence is 14 residues long. The CDR3 DNA reads as TGTTCTAGCGCGACGGGACAGGGGCACAATGAGCAGTTCTTC. Protein: CSSATGQGHNEQFF.

This rearrangement joins TRBV6-1 to TRBJ2-4, with 12 nucleotides matching TRBD2. The germline CDR1 and CDR2 sequences are MNHNS and SASEGT. The trim removed 2 bases at V and 1 base at J, leaving 9 bases unmatched. The CDR3 extends over 19 amino acids. The CDR3 protein is CASSESPSGGAKAKNIQYF. The CDR3 DNA sequence: TGTGCCAGCAGTGAATCCCCTAGCGGGGGGGCTAAGGCCAAAAACATTCAGTACTTC.

This chain connects TRBV20-1 to TRBJ2-1, with 8 bases identical to TRBD2. This CDR3 region has 14 residues. The junction had 7 bases not matched to a gene; V was cut back by 5 bases and J by 4 bases. Germline CDR1 reads DFQATT; CDR2 reads SNEGSKA (reference sequence). The CDR3 coding sequence is TGCAGTGCTCAGACTAGCGACGGATACAATGAGCAGTTCTTC. It is translated as CSAQTSDGYNEQFF.